Listed below are T cell receptor beta chains from one sample, sequenced in a study of OX40 agonist ivuxolimab in advanced cancers. Clones were sequenced by immunoSEQ multiplex PCR, and TCRdb holds only the in-frame ones, with some missing. This table holds about 100,000 clones, 90% found once. The starting material was CD4+ or CD8+ T cells sorted from blood, obtained in a trial of the OX40 agonist ivuxolimab. Receptors originate from an adult with an advanced solid tumor such as melanoma, head and neck, liver or kidney cancer. The CDR3 runs from the conserved cysteine through the conserved F or W. The D gene is left open where the match is weak. A clone size is listed for some rows: how often the clone was seen (once, few, many), or a class if it is expanded.

size,D,V,J,CDR3,DNA
NA,TRBD1,TRBV5-1,TRBJ1-2,CASSLDLRTGSLNGYTF,TGCGCCAGCAGCTTGGACCTCCGGACAGGGTCCCTTAATGGCTACACCTTC
NA,NA,TRBV5-4,TRBJ1-5,CASSLEGQYQPQHF,TGTGCCAGCAGCTTGGAGGGGCAGTATCAGCCCCAGCATTTT
once,TRBD1,TRBV11-1,TRBJ2-6,CASSKQDRTGANVLTF,TGTGCCAGCAGCAAGCAGGACAGGACCGGGGCCAACGTCCTGACTTTC
NA,NA,TRBV5-1,TRBJ2-2,CASSLGVTGELFF,TGCGCCAGCAGCTTGGGAGTTACCGGGGAGCTGTTTTTT
NA,NA,TRBV19,TRBJ2-3,CASGEAQYF,TGTGCCAGTGGAGAGGCGCAGTATTTT
NA,NA,TRBV5-6,TRBJ2-5,CASSLAMETQYF,TGTGCCAGCAGCTTGGCCATGGAGACCCAGTACTTC
NA,NA,TRBV6-5,TRBJ1-4,CASSYSRRGAGEKLFF,TGTGCCAGCAGTTACTCGAGGCGGGGGGCGGGTGAAAAACTGTTTTTT
once,NA,TRBV9,TRBJ2-1,CASSVDVSRPYNEQFF,TGTGCCAGCAGCGTAGACGTTAGCAGACCCTACAATGAGCAGTTCTTC
NA,NA,TRBV5-4,TRBJ1-5,CASIRGEGPLFGNQPQHF,TGTGCCAGCATCCGCGGGGAGGGGCCCCTATTTGGCAATCAGCCCCAGCATTTT
NA,NA,TRBV28,TRBJ2-1,CASRLLASGNEQFF,TGTGCCAGCAGACTGTTGGCTAGTGGCAATGAGCAGTTCTTC
NA,NA,TRBV5-1,TRBJ2-3,CASSLVPGADTQYF,TGCGCCAGCAGCTTGGTTCCCGGGGCCGATACGCAGTATTTT
NA,TRBD1,TRBV6-5,TRBJ2-7,CASRLGDRGSYEQYF,TGTGCCAGCAGGCTTGGAGACAGGGGGTCCTACGAGCAGTACTTC
NA,TRBD2,TRBV18,TRBJ2-1,CASSLAALSSYNEQFF,TGTGCCAGCTCCCTAGCGGCCCTAAGCTCCTACAATGAGCAGTTCTTC
NA,NA,TRBV18,TRBJ2-7,CASSPPEGRYEQYF,TGTGCCAGCTCACCACCGGAGGGGCGCTACGAGCAGTACTTC
NA,TRBD1,TRBV9,TRBJ2-3,CASSAGQGYTDTQYF,TGTGCCAGCAGCGCCGGACAGGGGTACACAGATACGCAGTATTTT
NA,NA,TRBV6-6,TRBJ2-7,CASSSQTGRNEQYF,TGTGCCAGCAGTTCCCAGACCGGGAGAAACGAGCAGTACTTC
NA,NA,TRBV11-2,TRBJ2-1,CASSRHGNEQFF,TGTGCCAGCAGCCGACACGGCAATGAGCAGTTCTTC
NA,TRBD1,TRBV18,TRBJ2-7,CASSPRDREEQYF,TGTGCCAGCTCACCAAGGGACAGGGAAGAGCAGTACTTC
NA,TRBD1,TRBV6-6,TRBJ2-5,CASSITTGLKETQYF,TGTGCCAGCAGTATAACGACAGGGCTTAAAGAGACCCAGTACTTC
NA,TRBD2,TRBV2,TRBJ2-5,CASTHYGTSKQETQYF,TGTGCCAGCACCCACTACGGGACTAGCAAGCAAGAGACCCAGTACTTC
NA,NA,TRBV28,TRBJ2-7,CASSLSSTYSYEQYF,TGTGCCAGCAGTTTGTCTAGTACCTATTCCTACGAGCAGTACTTC
once,NA,TRBV28,TRBJ2-7,CASSLEGFEQYF,TGTGCCAGCAGTTTAGAGGGGTTTGAGCAGTACTTC
NA,NA,TRBV7-9,TRBJ2-1,CASSLALNEQFF,TGTGCCAGCAGCTTAGCCCTAAATGAGCAGTTCTTC
few,TRBD2,TRBV19,TRBJ2-3,CASSIIAGKSTDTQYF,TGTGCCAGTAGCATTATAGCGGGAAAGAGCACAGATACGCAGTATTTT
NA,NA,TRBV4-3,TRBJ2-4,CASSQDGWGLAKNIQYF,TGCGCCAGCAGCCAGGACGGGTGGGGCCTAGCCAAAAACATTCAGTACTTC
NA,NA,TRBV9,TRBJ2-7,CASSARVTSYEQYF,TGTGCCAGCAGCGCCCGAGTAACCTCCTACGAGCAGTACTTC
NA,NA,TRBV19,TRBJ1-1,CASTGAMNTEAFF,TGTGCCAGTACCGGCGCCATGAACACTGAAGCTTTCTTT
NA,TRBD1,TRBV6-1,TRBJ1-1,CASRRQGSMNTEAFF,TGTGCCAGCAGGAGACAGGGCTCCATGAACACTGAAGCTTTCTTT
NA,NA,TRBV13,TRBJ2-2,CASSLGQGGTGELFF,TGTGCCAGCAGCTTAGGACAGGGAGGCACCGGGGAGCTGTTTTTT
NA,NA,TRBV28,TRBJ2-2,CASSLGGGTGELFF,TGTGCCAGCAGTTTAGGGGGTGGTACCGGGGAGCTGTTTTTT
NA,TRBD1,TRBV7-9,TRBJ2-1,CASSSTGGRDEQFF,TGTGCCAGCAGCTCGACAGGGGGCAGGGATGAGCAGTTCTTC
NA,TRBD1,TRBV18,TRBJ1-1,CASSPIGQGSTEAFF,TGTGCCAGCTCACCAATAGGACAGGGTTCCACTGAAGCTTTCTTT
once,NA,TRBV14,TRBJ1-4,CASSQEGGTTNEKLFF,TGTGCCAGCAGCCAAGAAGGTGGGACAACTAATGAAAAACTGTTTTTT
NA,NA,TRBV2,TRBJ2-4,CASSLGRGYQNIQYF,TGTGCCAGCTCCCTAGGACGGGGGTACCAAAACATTCAGTACTTC
few,TRBD1,TRBV9,TRBJ2-5,CASSVGQGETQYF,TGTGCCAGCAGCGTGGGACAGGGAGAGACCCAGTACTTC
NA,NA,TRBV7-2,TRBJ1-2,CASRPPVPNYGYTF,TGTGCCAGCAGGCCTCCAGTACCTAACTATGGCTACACCTTC
NA,TRBD1,TRBV4-2,TRBJ2-1,CASSQDRGQFNEQFF,TGTGCCAGCAGCCAAGACAGGGGGCAATTCAATGAGCAGTTCTTC
NA,TRBD1,TRBV28,TRBJ1-3,CASSLHTGGENTIYF,TGTGCCAGCAGTTTACATACAGGGGGTGAAAACACCATATATTTT
NA,TRBD1,TRBV5-1,TRBJ2-1,CASSQGQGHNEQFF,TGCGCCAGCAGCCAGGGACAGGGGCACAATGAGCAGTTCTTC
NA,TRBD1,TRBV7-9,TRBJ2-3,CASRATGTGVDTQYF,TGTGCCAGCAGGGCTACCGGGACAGGGGTGGATACGCAGTATTTT